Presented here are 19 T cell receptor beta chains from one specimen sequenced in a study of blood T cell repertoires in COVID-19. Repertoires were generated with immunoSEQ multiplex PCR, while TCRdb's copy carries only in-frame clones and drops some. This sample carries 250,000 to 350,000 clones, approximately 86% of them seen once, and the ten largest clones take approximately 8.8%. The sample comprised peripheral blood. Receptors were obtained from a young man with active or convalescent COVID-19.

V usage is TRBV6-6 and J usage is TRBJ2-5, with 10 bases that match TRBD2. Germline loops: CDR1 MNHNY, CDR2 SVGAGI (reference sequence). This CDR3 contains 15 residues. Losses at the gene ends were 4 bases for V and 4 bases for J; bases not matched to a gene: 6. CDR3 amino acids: CASSLAGGLAETQYF. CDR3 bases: TGTGCCAGCAGTTTAGCGGGGGGATTGGCAGAGACCCAGTACTTC.

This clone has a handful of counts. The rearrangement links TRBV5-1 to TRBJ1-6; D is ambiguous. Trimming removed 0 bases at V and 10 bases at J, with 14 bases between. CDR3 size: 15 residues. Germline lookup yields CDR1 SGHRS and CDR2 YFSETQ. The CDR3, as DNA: TGCGCCAGCAGCTTGGCTCAGGTGGCGGGGTCACCCCTCCACTTT. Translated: CASSLAQVAGSPLHF.

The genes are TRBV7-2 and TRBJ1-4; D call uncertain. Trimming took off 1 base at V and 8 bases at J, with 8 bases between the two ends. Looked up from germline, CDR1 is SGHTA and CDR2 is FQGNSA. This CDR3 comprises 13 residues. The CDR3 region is CASSLGGAEKLFF. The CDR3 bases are TGTGCCAGCAGCTTAGGGGGAGCGGAAAAACTGTTTTTT. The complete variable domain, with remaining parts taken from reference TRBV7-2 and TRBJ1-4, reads GAGVSQSPSNKVTEKGKDVELRCDPISGHTALYWYRQSLGQGLEFLIYFQGNSAPDKSGLPSDRFSAERTGGSVSTLTIQRTQQEDSAVYLCASSLGGAEKLFFGSGTQLSVL.

DNA of the CDR3: TGTGCCAGCAGACTCAGACAGAGTTACGAGCAGTACTTC. Its translation: CASRLRQSYEQYF. The gene calls are TRBV6-5 and TRBJ2-7; tentative D call: TRBD1 (5 bases). The ends were cut back, 6 bases at V and 4 bases at J, with 13 bases in the middle. The germline V gene encodes CDR1 MNHEY and CDR2 SVGAGI. This CDR3 region has 13 residues.

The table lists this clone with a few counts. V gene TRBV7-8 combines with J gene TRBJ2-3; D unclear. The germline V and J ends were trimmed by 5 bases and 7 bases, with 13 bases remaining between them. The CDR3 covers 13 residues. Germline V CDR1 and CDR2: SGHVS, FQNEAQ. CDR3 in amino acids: CASSPAHTNTQYF. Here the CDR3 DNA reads TGTGCCAGCAGCCCAGCCCATACTAATACGCAGTATTTT.

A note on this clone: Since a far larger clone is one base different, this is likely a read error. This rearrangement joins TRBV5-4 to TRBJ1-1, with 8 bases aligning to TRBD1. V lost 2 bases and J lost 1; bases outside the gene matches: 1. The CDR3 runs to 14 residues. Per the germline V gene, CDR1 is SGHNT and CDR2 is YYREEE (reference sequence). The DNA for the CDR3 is TGTGCCAGCAGCTTCGGACAGGGGAACACTGAAGCTTTCTTT. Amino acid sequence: CASSFGQGNTEAFF.

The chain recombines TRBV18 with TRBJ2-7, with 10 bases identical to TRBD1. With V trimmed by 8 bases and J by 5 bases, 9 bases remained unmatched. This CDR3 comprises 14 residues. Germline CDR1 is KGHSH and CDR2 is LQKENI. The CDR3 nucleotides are TGTGCCAGCACCCCGGGACAGGGGCGGAACGAGCAGTACTTC. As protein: CASTPGQGRNEQYF.

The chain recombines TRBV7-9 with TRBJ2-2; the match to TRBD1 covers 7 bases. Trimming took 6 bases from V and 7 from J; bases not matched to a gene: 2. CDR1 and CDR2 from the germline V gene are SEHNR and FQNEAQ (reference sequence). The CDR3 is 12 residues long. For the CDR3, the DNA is TGTGCCAGCAGACAGGGGAACGGGGAGCTGTTTTTT. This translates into CASRQGNGELFF.

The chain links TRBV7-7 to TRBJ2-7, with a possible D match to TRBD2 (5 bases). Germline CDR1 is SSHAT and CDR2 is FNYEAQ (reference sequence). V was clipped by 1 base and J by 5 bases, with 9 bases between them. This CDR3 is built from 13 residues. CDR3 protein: CASSLEGSDEQYF. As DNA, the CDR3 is TGTGCCAGCAGCTTAGAAGGGAGTGACGAGCAGTACTTC.

The DNA of the CDR3 is TGCGCCAGCAGCCAGACCACAGTACCCCAAGAGACCCAGTACTTC. Its protein is CASSQTTVPQETQYF. The chain joins TRBV4-1 to TRBJ2-5; unclear D gene. Per germline, CDR1 MGHRA and CDR2 YSYEKL. V lost 3 bases and J 1 base, leaving 12 bases between the germline ends. The CDR3 has 15 residues.

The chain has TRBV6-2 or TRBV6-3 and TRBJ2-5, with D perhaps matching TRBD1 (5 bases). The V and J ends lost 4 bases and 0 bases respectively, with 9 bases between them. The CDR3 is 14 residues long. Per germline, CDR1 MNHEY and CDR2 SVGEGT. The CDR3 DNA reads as TGTGCCAGCAGTTTCCGACAGAACCAAGAGACCCAGTACTTC. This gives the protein CASSFRQNQETQYF.

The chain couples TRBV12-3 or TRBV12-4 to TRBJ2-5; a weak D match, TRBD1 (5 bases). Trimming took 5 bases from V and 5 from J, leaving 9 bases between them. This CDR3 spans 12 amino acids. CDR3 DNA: TGTGCCAGCAGTGACAGCTCTGAGACCCAGTACTTC. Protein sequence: CASSDSSETQYF.

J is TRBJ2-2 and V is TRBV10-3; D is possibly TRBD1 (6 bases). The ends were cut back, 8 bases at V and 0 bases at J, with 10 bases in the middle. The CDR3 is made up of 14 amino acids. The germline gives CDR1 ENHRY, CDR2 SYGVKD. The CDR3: CAIVDSANTGELFF. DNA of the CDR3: TGTGCCATCGTGGACAGCGCGAACACCGGGGAGCTGTTTTTT.

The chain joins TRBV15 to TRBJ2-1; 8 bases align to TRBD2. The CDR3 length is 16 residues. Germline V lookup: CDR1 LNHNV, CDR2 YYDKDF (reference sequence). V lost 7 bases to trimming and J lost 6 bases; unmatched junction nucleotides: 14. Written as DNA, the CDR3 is TGTGCCACCACCTCGGCCCGGGGGGGCCTCTCCAATGAGCAGTTCTTC. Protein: CATTSARGGLSNEQFF.

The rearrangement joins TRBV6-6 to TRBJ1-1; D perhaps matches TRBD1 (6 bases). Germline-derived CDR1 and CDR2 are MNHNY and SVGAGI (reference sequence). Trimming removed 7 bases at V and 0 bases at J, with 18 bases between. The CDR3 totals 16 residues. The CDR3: CASTSPWTALNTEAFF. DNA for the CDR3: TGTGCCAGCACCTCACCCTGGACAGCTTTGAACACTGAAGCTTTCTTT.

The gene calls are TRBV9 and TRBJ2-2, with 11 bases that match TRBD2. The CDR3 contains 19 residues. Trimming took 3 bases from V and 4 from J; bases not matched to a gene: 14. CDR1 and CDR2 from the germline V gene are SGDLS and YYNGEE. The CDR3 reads CASSEAPSGGTLGTGELFF. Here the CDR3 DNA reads TGTGCCAGCAGCGAGGCACCTAGCGGGGGGACCCTCGGCACCGGGGAGCTGTTTTTT.

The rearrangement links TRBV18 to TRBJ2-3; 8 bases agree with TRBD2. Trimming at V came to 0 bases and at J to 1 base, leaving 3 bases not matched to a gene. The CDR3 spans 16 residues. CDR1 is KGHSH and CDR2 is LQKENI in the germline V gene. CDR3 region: CASSPPTRGGTDTQYF. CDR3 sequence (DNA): TGTGCCAGCTCACCACCGACGCGGGGGGGCACAGATACGCAGTATTTT.

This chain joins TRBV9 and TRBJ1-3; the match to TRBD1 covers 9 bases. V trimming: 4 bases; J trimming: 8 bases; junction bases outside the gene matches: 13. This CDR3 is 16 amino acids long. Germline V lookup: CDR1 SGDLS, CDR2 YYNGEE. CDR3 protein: CASSRTPGQGLDTIYF. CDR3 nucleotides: TGTGCCAGCAGCCGTACACCGGGACAGGGTTTAGACACCATATATTTT.

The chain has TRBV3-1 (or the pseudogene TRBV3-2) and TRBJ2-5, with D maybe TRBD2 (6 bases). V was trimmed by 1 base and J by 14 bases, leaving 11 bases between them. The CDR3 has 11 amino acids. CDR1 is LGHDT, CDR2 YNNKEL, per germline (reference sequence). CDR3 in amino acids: CASSQAGLNYF. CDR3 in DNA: TGTGCCAGCAGCCAAGCGGGACTCAACTACTTC.